This T cell receptor (beta chain) was retrieved from a study of beta chain features in type 1 diabetes. Whole-study results and caveats: Among type 1 diabetes patients, VDJ junctions had fewer insertions and more deletions. Among patients with Type 1 diabetes, TCRB CDR3s were moderately but significantly shorter in every one of the four CD4+ subsets.

With respect to this clone: The antigen is undetermined.

V was clipped by 4 bases and J by 4 bases, with 8 bases between them. Germline V gene lookup returns CDR1 SGDLS and CDR2 YYNGEE. The CDR3 consists of 13 residues. The investigators reverse transcribed all of the isolated RNA, so they sequenced expressed TCRB transcripts. Data came from immunoSEQ multiplex PCR; TCRdb stores just in-frame clones and leaves some out. The sample contains around 650,000 clones, about an eighth of which appear only once. The sequence was collected from a man between 25 and 39 years old with type 1 diabetes. Material: naive CD4+ T cells from blood. J is TRBJ1-4 and V is TRBV9, with D hard to call. CDR3 sequence reads: CASSRELNEKLFF. CDR3 DNA: TGTGCCAGCAGCAGGGAACTTAATGAAAAACTGTTTTTT. Based on the CDR3 plus reference TRBV9 and TRBJ1-4, the full variable domain is DSGVTQTPKHLITATGQRVTLRCSPRSGDLSVYWYQQSLDQGLQFLIQYYNGEERAKGNILERFSAQQFPDLHSELNLSSLELGDSALYFCASSRELNEKLFFGSGTQLSVL.